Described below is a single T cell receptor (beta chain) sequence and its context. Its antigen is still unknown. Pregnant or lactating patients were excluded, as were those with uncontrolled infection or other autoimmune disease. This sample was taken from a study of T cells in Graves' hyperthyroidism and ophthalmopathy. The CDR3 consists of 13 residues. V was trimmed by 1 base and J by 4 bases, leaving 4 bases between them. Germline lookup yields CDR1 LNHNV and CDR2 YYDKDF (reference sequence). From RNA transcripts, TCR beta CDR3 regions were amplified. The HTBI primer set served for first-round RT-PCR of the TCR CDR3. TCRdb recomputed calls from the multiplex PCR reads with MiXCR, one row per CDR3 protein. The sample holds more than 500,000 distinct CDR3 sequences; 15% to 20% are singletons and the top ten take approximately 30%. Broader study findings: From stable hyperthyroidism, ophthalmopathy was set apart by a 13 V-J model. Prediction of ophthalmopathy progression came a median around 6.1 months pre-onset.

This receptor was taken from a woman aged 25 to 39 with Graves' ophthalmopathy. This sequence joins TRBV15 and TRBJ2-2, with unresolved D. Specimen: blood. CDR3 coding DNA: TGTGCCACCAGCAGAGGACCCACCGGGGAGCTGTTTTTT. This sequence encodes CATSRGPTGELFF.